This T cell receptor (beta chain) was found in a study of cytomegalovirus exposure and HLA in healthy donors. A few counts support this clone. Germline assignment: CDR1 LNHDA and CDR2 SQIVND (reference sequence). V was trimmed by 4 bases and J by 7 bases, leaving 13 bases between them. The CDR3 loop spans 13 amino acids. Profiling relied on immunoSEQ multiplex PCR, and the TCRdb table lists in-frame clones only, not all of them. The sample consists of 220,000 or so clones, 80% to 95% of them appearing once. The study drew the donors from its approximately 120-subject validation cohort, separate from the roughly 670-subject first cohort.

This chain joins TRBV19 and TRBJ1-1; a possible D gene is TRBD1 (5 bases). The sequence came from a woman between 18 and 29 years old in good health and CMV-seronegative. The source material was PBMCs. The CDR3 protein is CASSNGGTDEAFF. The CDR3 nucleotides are TGTGCCAGTAGTAACGGAGGGACCGATGAAGCTTTCTTT.